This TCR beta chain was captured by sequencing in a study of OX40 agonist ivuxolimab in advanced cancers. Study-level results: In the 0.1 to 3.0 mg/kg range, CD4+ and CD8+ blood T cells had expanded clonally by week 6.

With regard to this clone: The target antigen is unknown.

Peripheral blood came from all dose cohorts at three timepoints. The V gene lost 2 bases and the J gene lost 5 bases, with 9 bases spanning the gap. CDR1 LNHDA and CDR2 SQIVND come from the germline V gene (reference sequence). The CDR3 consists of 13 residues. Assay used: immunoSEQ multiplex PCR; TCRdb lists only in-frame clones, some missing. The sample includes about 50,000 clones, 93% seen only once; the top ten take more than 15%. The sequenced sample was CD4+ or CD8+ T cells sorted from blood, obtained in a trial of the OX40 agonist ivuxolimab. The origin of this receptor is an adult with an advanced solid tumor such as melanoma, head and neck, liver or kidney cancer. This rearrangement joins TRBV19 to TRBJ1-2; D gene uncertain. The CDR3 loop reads CASSITPGYGYTF. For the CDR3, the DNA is TGTGCCAGTAGTATAACCCCGGGGTATGGCTACACCTTC.